A single sample gave rise to the 30 T cell receptor beta chains below, sequenced in a study of Tregs in tolerant kidney transplant recipients (dated by TCRdb to the late 2010s). The meaning of the sample's time point label: blood sample drawn before combined kidney and bone marrow transplant. Library method: the immunoSEQ multiplex PCR assay. The table comes from immuneACCESS by way of TCRdb, which keeps in-frame sequences with V and J called. Part of the clones is missing from these tables; in studies checked, under half for an unresolved V gene and the rest for unknown reasons. The table for this sample lists under 95,000 clones; approximately 89% of them were counted only once. Approximately 0.37% of the sample is taken by the ten largest. The input for sequencing was Tregs from blood, taken before the transplant. Receptors were obtained from a human donor who received a combined kidney and bone marrow transplant.

This clone was found once. The rearrangement joins TRBV10-3 to TRBJ2-1; 8 bases map to TRBD2. Germline CDR1 is ENHRY and CDR2 is SYGVKD. The V and J ends lost 4 bases and 3 bases, in that order; junction bases with no gene match: 5. CDR3 length: 15 residues. This chain's CDR3 is CAISASGTSYNEQFF. CDR3 sequence (DNA): TGTGCCATCAGTGCCTCCGGGACTAGCTACAATGAGCAGTTCTTC.

The CDR3 loop is CASSHGLAGLAKNIQYF. The DNA of the CDR3 is TGTGCCAGCAGCCATGGACTAGCGGGACTAGCCAAAAACATTCAGTACTTC. This chain connects TRBV14 to TRBJ2-4; 12 bases are shared with TRBD2. The J segment lost 0 bases and the V segment lost 3 bases, leaving 3 bases of the junction unmatched. The CDR3 consists of 17 residues. The V gene's germline CDR1 is SGHDN and CDR2 FVKESK.

This clone came up once. The chain recombines TRBV5-1 with TRBJ1-1; 7 bases are a match to TRBD1. V shed 0 bases, J shed 10 bases, and the junction held 0 bases outside the gene matches. Germline V gene lookup returns CDR1 SGHRS and CDR2 YFSETQ. The CDR3 sequence is 11 residues long. CDR3 in amino acids: CASSLGQGAFF. CDR3 bases: TGCGCCAGCAGCTTGGGACAGGGAGCTTTCTTT.

The chain recombines TRBV28 with TRBJ1-1; D gene ambiguous. The length of the CDR3 is 14 residues. With 1 base removed from V and 5 bases from J, the gap between germline ends came to 11 bases. CDR1 is MDHEN, CDR2 SYDVKM, per germline. The CDR3 loop is CASSLYGPGTEAFF. The CDR3 bases are TGTGCCAGCAGTTTATACGGGCCGGGGACTGAAGCTTTCTTT.

The chain is built from TRBV28 and TRBJ2-3; TRBD2 agrees at 9 bases. In germline, CDR1 is MDHEN, CDR2 SYDVKM. Germline trimming cut 6 bases from V and 3 bases from J; bases unmatched to any gene: 7. The CDR3 totals 15 residues. The CDR3 region has the DNA TGTGCCAGCAGCTCAAGCGGGAGGTTGACAGATACGCAGTATTTT. Translated: CASSSSGRLTDTQYF. Full variable domain (missing parts from reference TRBV28 and TRBJ2-3): DVKVTQSSRYLVKRTGEKVFLECVQDMDHENMFWYRQDPGLGLRLIYFSYDVKMKEKGDIPEGYSVSREKKERFSLILESASTNQTSMYLCASSSSGRLTDTQYFGPGTRLTVL.

The chain recombines TRBV10-3 with TRBJ1-2; D perhaps matches TRBD1 (5 bases). V lost 2 bases and J 4 bases, leaving 11 bases between the germline ends. This CDR3 region has 14 residues. The V gene's germline CDR1 is ENHRY and CDR2 SYGVKD. CDR3 DNA: TGTGCCATCAGTGAGGGCCAGGGCGTCTATGGCTACACCTTC. This codes for CAISEGQGVYGYTF.

This rearrangement joins TRBV7-2 to TRBJ2-5; TRBD2 might be the D (5 bases). Trimming took 2 bases from V and 2 from J, leaving 9 bases between them. This CDR3 comprises 14 residues. From germline, CDR1 is SGHTA and CDR2 FQGNSA. The CDR3 nucleotides read TGTGCCAGCAGCTTATTTCGGGGTCAAGAGACCCAGTACTTC. Its protein product is CASSLFRGQETQYF.

This clone was picked up a small number of times. CDR3 nucleotide sequence: TGTGCCAGCAGTTCCGGAGGCTACAATGAGCAGTTCTTC. It encodes CASSSGGYNEQFF. The chain couples TRBV27 to TRBJ2-1, with a possible D match to TRBD2 (5 bases). V was trimmed by 4 bases and J by 3 bases, leaving 7 bases between them. Per germline, CDR1 MNHEY and CDR2 SMNVEV (reference sequence). The length of the CDR3 is 13 residues.

This chain uses TRBV30 with TRBJ1-1; D is unclear. Germline assignment: CDR1 GTSNPN and CDR2 SVGIG (reference sequence). The CDR3 contains 11 residues. V dropped 2 bases and J dropped 7 bases, with 8 bases sitting between them. CDR3 protein: CAWSTNGEAFF. The CDR3 DNA sequence: TGTGCCTGGAGTACTAACGGTGAAGCTTTCTTT. Combining the CDR3 with reference TRBV30 and TRBJ1-1 gives the whole variable domain SQTIHQWPATLVQPVGSPLSLECTVEGTSNPNLYWYRQAAGRGLQLLFYSVGIGQISSEVPQNLSASRPQDRQFILSSKKLLLSDSGFYLCAWSTNGEAFFGQGTRLTVV.

This chain joins TRBV10-3 and TRBJ1-5; a weak D match, TRBD1 (6 bases). The ends were cut back, 0 bases at V and 9 bases at J, with 15 bases in the middle. The CDR3 is 15 amino acids. Germline assignment: CDR1 ENHRY and CDR2 SYGVKD. CDR3 amino acids: CAISESGDTGAPQHF. In nucleotides, the CDR3 is TGTGCCATCAGTGAGTCGGGGGACACCGGCGCGCCCCAGCATTTT.

The rearrangement uses TRBV19 and TRBJ2-5; 7 bases agree with TRBD1. After removal of 5 bases from V and 5 bases from J, the junction contained 2 bases not matched to a gene. Germline assignment: CDR1 LNHDA and CDR2 SQIVND (reference sequence). The CDR3 runs to 12 residues. CDR3 DNA: TGTGCCAGTAGTGCGACAGGGGAGACCCAGTACTTC. Translated, it gives CASSATGETQYF.

CDR3 amino acids: CARSPCQAQHF. The CDR3 region has the DNA TGTGCCAGAAGCCCCTGCCAGGCCCAGCATTTT. V is TRBV5-3 and J is TRBJ1-5; D is unresolved. TRBV5-3 is an ORF; its function is uncertain. Deletions cut 4 bases from V and 11 bases from J, with 10 bases between. The CDR3 loop spans 11 amino acids.

The genes are TRBV6-6 and TRBJ1-4, with 12 bases matching TRBD1. The CDR3 contains 14 residues. Germline CDR1 MNHNY, CDR2 SVGAGI (reference sequence). Germline trimming cut 10 bases from V and 7 bases from J; bases unmatched to any gene: 7. The CDR3: CATGDRGRGEKLFF. CDR3 coding DNA: TGTGCCACGGGGGACAGGGGGCGGGGTGAAAAACTGTTTTTT.

The chain uses TRBV28 and TRBJ2-7; no definite D call. The CDR3 runs to 15 residues. Germline-derived CDR1 and CDR2 are MDHEN and SYDVKM. V dropped 7 bases and J dropped 0 bases, with 16 bases sitting between them. The CDR3 sequence is CASTPPDRVSYEQYF. Written as DNA, the CDR3 is TGTGCCAGCACCCCACCCGACCGCGTCTCCTACGAGCAGTACTTC.

The rearrangement uses TRBV10-2 and TRBJ2-5, with no clear D. Germline V gives CDR1 WSHSY, CDR2 SAAADI. The CDR3 length is 15 residues. V was pared by 3 bases and J by 1 base, with 12 bases between. The DNA for the CDR3 is TGCGCCAGCAGTGACATCCCGGCCTTCCAAGAGACCCAGTACTTC. Protein product: CASSDIPAFQETQYF.

In the case of this clone: This sample includes further DNA sequences coding for the same CDR3. The genes are TRBV5-1 and TRBJ2-5; 7 bases map to TRBD2. V shed 4 bases and J 2 bases; nucleotides not matched to a gene: 11. The CDR3 covers 16 residues. CDR1 is SGHRS, CDR2 YFSETQ, per germline. Here the CDR3 reads CASSPGGEGRQETQYF. CDR3 nucleotides: TGCGCCAGCAGCCCTGGAGGGGAGGGCCGTCAAGAGACCCAGTACTTC. The entire variable domain, with the rest obtained from reference TRBV5-1 and TRBJ2-5, is as follows: KAGVTQTPRYLIKTRGQQVTLSCSPISGHRSVSWYQQTPGQGLQFLFEYFSETQRNKGNFPGRFSGRQFSNSRSEMNVSTLELGDSALYLCASSPGGEGRQETQYFGPGTRLLVL.

The chain has TRBV19 and TRBJ1-3, with 8 bases aligning to TRBD1. The CDR3 contains 16 residues. J lost 1 base, V lost 5 bases, and 7 bases had no gene match. Germline V gene sequence: CDR1 LNHDA, CDR2 SQIVND (reference sequence). The CDR3 reads CASSPGQGYSGNTIYF. Here the CDR3 DNA reads TGTGCCAGTAGTCCAGGACAGGGATATTCTGGAAACACCATATATTTT. Based on the CDR3 plus reference TRBV19 and TRBJ1-3, the full variable domain is DGGITQSPKYLFRKEGQNVTLSCEQNLNHDAMYWYRQDPGQGLRLIYYSQIVNDFQKGDIAEGYSVSREKKESFPLTVTSAQKNPTAFYLCASSPGQGYSGNTIYFGEGSWLTVV.

The chain recombines TRBV6-5 with TRBJ2-1; 10 bases fit TRBD2. The germline V gene has CDR1 MNHEY and CDR2 SVGAGI. The CDR3 runs 15 residues. With 7 bases clipped from V and 6 bases from J, the junction kept 9 bases outside the gene matches. The CDR3 sequence is CASISAASGSNEQFF. In DNA, the CDR3 is TGTGCCAGCATCTCGGCGGCTAGCGGGAGCAATGAGCAGTTCTTC.

V and J are TRBV7-9 and TRBJ1-2; 7 bases line up with TRBD1. Germline CDR1 SEHNR, CDR2 FQNEAQ (reference sequence). Losses at the gene ends were 5 bases for V and 5 bases for J; bases not matched to a gene: 5. The CDR3 has 13 amino acids. As DNA, the CDR3 is TGTGCCAGCAGCCATCCACAGGGGTATGGCTACACCTTC. It encodes CASSHPQGYGYTF.

This chain joins TRBV2 and TRBJ2-5, with D possibly called TRBD1 or TRBD2 (7 bases each). Looked up from germline, CDR1 is SNHLY and CDR2 is FYNNEI. This CDR3 contains 15 residues. Trimming removed 11 bases at V and 6 bases at J, with 25 bases between. The CDR3 spells CAWGEGAGAAKTQYF. The CDR3 DNA is TGTGCCTGGGGAGAGGGGGCGGGAGCAGCGAAGACCCAGTACTTC.

This rearrangement joins TRBV19 to TRBJ2-1; TRBD2 aligns across 14 bases. The length of the CDR3 is 15 residues. With V trimmed by 1 base and J by 8 bases, 1 base remained unmatched. Germline CDR1 LNHDA, CDR2 SQIVND (reference sequence). The CDR3 sequence is CASSIGGLAGDEQFF. The CDR3 nucleotides read TGTGCCAGTAGTATAGGGGGACTAGCGGGAGATGAGCAGTTCTTC.

V gene TRBV11-2 combines with J gene TRBJ2-3; D possibly corresponds to TRBD2 (6 bases). The CDR3 loop spans 18 amino acids. The ends were cut back, 5 bases at V and 3 bases at J, with 24 bases in the middle. Germline V gives CDR1 SGHAT, CDR2 FQNNGV. CDR3 DNA: TGTGCCAGCAGCCGCAGGTTGGGGGAGGCCCTGGGAACAGATACGCAGTATTTT. This translates into CASSRRLGEALGTDTQYF.

This chain connects TRBV5-1 to TRBJ2-3, with 8 positions matching TRBD2. J was trimmed by 9 bases and V by 0 bases; bases with no gene match: 9. CDR3 length equals 15 residues. Germline values: CDR1 SGHRS, CDR2 YFSETQ. CDR3 sequence reads: CASSLVSGSLRTQYF. The CDR3 DNA reads as TGCGCCAGCAGCTTGGTGAGCGGGAGTCTCCGAACGCAGTATTTT.

The chain is built from TRBV28 and TRBJ1-5; 10 nucleotides match TRBD1. This CDR3 is 17 amino acids long. V gave up 4 bases and J gave up 5 bases; unmatched junction bases: 11. From germline, CDR1 is MDHEN and CDR2 SYDVKM. CDR3 bases: TGTGCCAGCAGTTGGGGATGGGGACAGGGGAAGGATCAGCCCCAGCATTTT. Translated: CASSWGWGQGKDQPQHF.

The CDR3: CASSQVPNRESQYF. The CDR3 region has the DNA TGTGCCAGCAGTCAAGTACCGAACAGGGAGTCCCAGTACTTC. The chain joins TRBV28 to TRBJ2-5; D is possibly TRBD1 (6 bases). The V and J ends lost 5 bases and 9 bases respectively, with 19 bases between them. Germline V gene lookup returns CDR1 MDHEN and CDR2 SYDVKM. The CDR3 loop spans 14 amino acids.

This clone was counted once. The chain combines TRBV6-1 with TRBJ2-7; 8 bases fit TRBD2. J lost 10 bases, V lost 6 bases, and 14 bases had no gene match. The CDR3 is 14 amino acids. CDR1 is MNHNS and CDR2 is SASEGT in the germline V gene. CDR3 amino acids: CASSPREGLEGQYF. Written as DNA, the CDR3 is TGTGCCAGCAGCCCCAGAGAGGGACTAGAAGGCCAGTACTTC.

As to this clone: A junction end diverges from the germline sequence, so it may reflect a read error. This rearrangement joins TRBV19 to TRBJ2-2; possibly TRBD2 for D (6 bases). Germline V gene lookup returns CDR1 LNHDA and CDR2 SQIVND (reference sequence). The CDR3 is 17 amino acids. The CDR3 bases are TGTGCCAGTAGTATGTTTGGAGGGAGTCGGTACACCGGGGAGCTGCTTTTT. Translating gives CASSMFGGSRYTGELLF.

The chain links TRBV2 to TRBJ2-7; maybe TRBD1 (5 bases). Germline CDR1 SNHLY, CDR2 FYNNEI. V was trimmed by 4 bases and J by 2 bases, leaving 9 bases between them. This CDR3 contains 13 residues. CDR3 sequence: CASSAQGPYEQYF. CDR3 nucleotide sequence: TGTGCCAGCAGTGCTCAGGGTCCCTACGAGCAGTACTTC.

The chain carries TRBV5-1 and TRBJ1-1; D is uncertain. This CDR3 is built from 14 residues. V was trimmed by 0 bases and J by 5 bases, leaving 11 bases between them. Germline V gives CDR1 SGHRS, CDR2 YFSETQ. The CDR3 loop reads CASSLAGFGTEAFF. The CDR3 DNA reads TGCGCCAGCAGCTTGGCGGGGTTCGGTACTGAAGCTTTCTTT.

V usage is TRBV9 and J usage is TRBJ2-5; D is perhaps TRBD1 (5 bases). This CDR3 is 13 amino acids long. V shed 2 bases and J shed 5 bases, with 10 bases lying between them. Germline assignment: CDR1 SGDLS and CDR2 YYNGEE. The CDR3 sequence: CASSVGLGETQYF. The CDR3 DNA reads as TGTGCCAGCAGCGTGGGGCTCGGGGAGACCCAGTACTTC.